The rows below give T cell receptor beta chains drawn from one sample of a study of identical twins. TCRdb re-called the 5' RACE reads with MiXCR, one entry per CDR3 protein. The sample yields over 200,000 distinct CDR3 sequences, about 11% seen once. Material for sequencing was memory T cells sorted from blood. Every receptor here comes from a man aged 45-65 years in good health. Each CDR3 is given without its conserved first and last residue. D genes are given only for firm matches.

CDR3 protein: ASSYLGLAGSDTQY
D gene: TRBD2
J gene: TRBJ2-3
V gene: TRBV6-5

CDR3 protein: ASSNSGEETQY
D gene: .
J gene: TRBJ2-5
V gene: TRBV28

CDR3 protein: ASSYPRGDFSQAGRETQY
D gene: .
J gene: TRBJ2-5
V gene: TRBV6-2/TRBV6-3

CDR3 protein: ASSGSSGGRDTQY
D gene: TRBD2
J gene: TRBJ2-3
V gene: TRBV2

CDR3 protein: ASRDGSYEQY
D gene: .
J gene: TRBJ2-7
V gene: TRBV25-1

CDR3 protein: ASSLEQVSTDTQY
D gene: .
J gene: TRBJ2-3
V gene: TRBV5-1

CDR3 protein: ASSMPGSKTQY
D gene: .
J gene: TRBJ2-5
V gene: TRBV19

CDR3 protein: ATSSDRVVEKLF
D gene: TRBD1
J gene: TRBJ1-4
V gene: TRBV15

CDR3 protein: ASSKGQYQNTGELF
D gene: .
J gene: TRBJ2-2
V gene: TRBV6-2/TRBV6-3

CDR3 protein: ASSVRGDTQY
D gene: .
J gene: TRBJ2-3
V gene: TRBV2

CDR3 protein: ASSLAAGQGSGELF
D gene: TRBD1
J gene: TRBJ2-2
V gene: TRBV7-6

CDR3 protein: ASSLGGTGYTGELF
D gene: TRBD1
J gene: TRBJ2-2
V gene: TRBV5-5

CDR3 protein: ASSLGVGQGNTEAF
D gene: TRBD1
J gene: TRBJ1-1
V gene: TRBV5-5

CDR3 protein: ASSRPGISGTTGELF
D gene: TRBD2
J gene: TRBJ2-2
V gene: TRBV18

CDR3 protein: ASSLGDRGFYGYT
D gene: TRBD1
J gene: TRBJ1-2
V gene: TRBV7-9

CDR3 protein: ASGSGTVHGYT
D gene: TRBD1
J gene: TRBJ1-2
V gene: TRBV12-5

CDR3 protein: AWRTLSEAF
D gene: .
J gene: TRBJ1-1
V gene: TRBV30

CDR3 protein: ATRQDIGSNYGYT
D gene: .
J gene: TRBJ1-2
V gene: TRBV15

CDR3 protein: ASSPFVGDQPQH
D gene: .
J gene: TRBJ1-5
V gene: TRBV18

CDR3 protein: SGGTTNEQF
D gene: .
J gene: TRBJ2-1
V gene: TRBV29-1

CDR3 protein: ASSSRGSTDTQY
D gene: .
J gene: TRBJ2-3
V gene: TRBV6-5

CDR3 protein: ASSQDLAGALNEQF
D gene: .
J gene: TRBJ2-1
V gene: TRBV4-2

CDR3 protein: ASSYTNSGKGATQY
D gene: TRBD2
J gene: TRBJ2-3
V gene: TRBV6-5

CDR3 protein: ASSFTGFGELF
D gene: .
J gene: TRBJ2-2
V gene: TRBV6-2/TRBV6-3

CDR3 protein: ASSLGGLAGETQY
D gene: TRBD2
J gene: TRBJ2-5
V gene: TRBV5-5

CDR3 protein: ASSQELRFSNQPQH
D gene: .
J gene: TRBJ1-5
V gene: TRBV4-2

CDR3 protein: ATSGDLGTQY
D gene: .
J gene: TRBJ2-3
V gene: TRBV15

CDR3 protein: ATSDPPAGTGELF
D gene: .
J gene: TRBJ2-2
V gene: TRBV24-1

CDR3 protein: ASSFATGPTGELF
D gene: TRBD1
J gene: TRBJ2-2
V gene: TRBV27

CDR3 protein: ASSAIAGGLYEQF
D gene: TRBD2
J gene: TRBJ2-1
V gene: TRBV7-3